The 32 T cell receptor beta chains below all came from one sample that was sequenced in a study of T cell responses to AZD1222 COVID-19 vaccine. Using immunoSEQ multiplex PCR, the repertoire was profiled, and TCRdb retains in-frame clones only, with some absent. This sample has more than 95,000 clones, with 88% found just once. The source material was peripheral blood, sampled on day 0 of AZD1222 vaccination. Source of these receptors: an adult in good health.

This chain joins TRBV2 and TRBJ2-7; D is perhaps TRBD1 or TRBD2 (5 bases each). The length of the CDR3 is 14 residues. The ends were cut back, 6 bases at V and 2 bases at J, with 14 bases in the middle. Germline CDR1 SNHLY, CDR2 FYNNEI. In nucleotides, the CDR3 is TGTGCCAGCAGGCGTTGGGACGGACCCTACGAGCAGTACTTC. Translating it yields CASRRWDGPYEQYF.

The gene calls are TRBV13 and TRBJ1-1, with 7 bases matching TRBD1. With 5 bases clipped from V and 6 bases from J, the junction kept 6 bases outside the gene matches. This CDR3 region has 13 residues. The germline V gene has CDR1 PRHDT and CDR2 FYEKMQ (reference sequence). Written as DNA, the CDR3 is TGTGCCAGCAGCCATGACAGGGTGGCTGAAGCTTTCTTT. Amino acids: CASSHDRVAEAFF.

The CDR3 here is CASSFDQIAYEQYF. Here the CDR3 DNA reads TGTGCCAGCAGCTTCGACCAGATCGCCTACGAGCAGTACTTC. The J gene is TRBJ2-7, the V gene TRBV5-4; D is unresolved. The V end lost 2 bases, the J end lost 2 bases, and 11 bases lay between the germline ends. CDR3 length: 14 residues. The germline V gene has CDR1 SGHNT and CDR2 YYREEE (reference sequence).

This clone was counted ten times or more. V is TRBV4-3 and J is TRBJ2-7, with D hard to call. Trimming left V 0 bases short and J 3 bases short, with 12 bases between. This CDR3 has 15 residues. Germline V lookup: CDR1 LGHNA, CDR2 YSLEER. The CDR3 loop reads CASSQEFGDVYEQYF. The CDR3 DNA reads as TGCGCCAGCAGCCAAGAATTTGGCGACGTCTACGAGCAGTACTTC.

For this clone: Sequence at one end of the junction differs from germline and may be a read error. The chain employs TRBV20-1 and TRBJ1-2; no clear D gene. The CDR3 spans 10 residues. Germline V gene lookup returns CDR1 DFQATT and CDR2 SNEGSKA (reference sequence). The CDR3: CSASAAPFSF. Here the CDR3 DNA reads TGCAGTGCTAGTGCAGCCCCGTTTTCCTTC.

The rearrangement joins TRBV18 to TRBJ1-2; D is possibly TRBD1 (5 bases). The CDR3 loop spans 13 amino acids. CDR1 and CDR2 (germline): KGHSH, LQKENI. The V gene lost 6 bases and the J gene lost 3 bases, with 11 bases spanning the gap. The CDR3 nucleotides are TGTGCCAGCTCCACCGGGACCGACTATGGCTACACCTTC. Protein product: CASSTGTDYGYTF.

This chain joins TRBV24-1 and TRBJ2-7, with D perhaps TRBD2 (5 bases). Trimming stripped 2 bases from V and 2 bases from J, with 6 bases between. The germline V gene has CDR1 KGHDR and CDR2 SFDVKD. The CDR3 totals 13 residues. This CDR3 reads CATSDSGAYEQYF. CDR3 DNA sequence: TGTGCCACCAGTGATTCCGGGGCCTACGAGCAGTACTTC.

The chain uses TRBV6-7 and TRBJ1-2; TRBD1 agrees at 7 bases. TRBV6-7 is placed among ORFs of uncertain function. The ends lost 2 bases at V and 5 bases at J; junction bases unmatched: 8. There are 15 residues in the CDR3. In nucleotides, the CDR3 is TGTGCCAGCAGTTACCGGATACAGGACAGGTATGGCTACACCTTC. Its protein product is CASSYRIQDRYGYTF.

The CDR3, as DNA: TGTGCCAGCAGCTTAGTGGCAGCAAATTCACCCCTCCACTTT. Amino acids: CASSLVAANSPLHF. The chain has TRBV7-2 and TRBJ1-6; D gene ambiguous. In germline, CDR1 is SGHTA, CDR2 FQGNSA. The CDR3 totals 14 residues. Deletions cut 1 base from V and 7 bases from J, with 8 bases between.

This rearrangement joins TRBV6-1 to TRBJ2-2, with D hard to call. V lost 3 bases to trimming and J lost 5 bases, with 19 bases between them. CDR1 MNHNS and CDR2 SASEGT come from the germline V gene. This CDR3 is built from 17 residues. The CDR3 DNA is TGTGCCAGCAGTGAGCCCAAGGGCGGAAGTAGGACCGGGGAGCTGTTTTTT. Translated, it gives CASSEPKGGSRTGELFF.

The V and J genes are TRBV6-5 and TRBJ2-1, with D tentatively TRBD1 (6 bases). CDR3 length: 14 amino acids. Germline V gene lookup returns CDR1 MNHEY and CDR2 SVGAGI. Trimming took off 4 bases at V and 6 bases at J, with 13 bases between the two ends. CDR3 in DNA: TGTGCCAGCAGTTCGGCAGGGGAGATCAATGAGCAGTTCTTC. Its protein product is CASSSAGEINEQFF.

As to this clone: Within the sample, other DNA sequences also encode this same CDR3. The gene calls are TRBV25-1 and TRBJ1-2, with 7 bases matching TRBD1. Germline V CDR1 and CDR2: MGHDK, SYGVNS. CDR3 length: 13 amino acids. After removal of 2 bases from V and 3 bases from J, the junction contained 0 bases not matched to a gene. The CDR3 is CASSETGDYGYTF. The CDR3 DNA reads as TGTGCCAGCAGTGAAACAGGGGACTATGGCTACACCTTC.

V gene TRBV9 combines with J gene TRBJ1-6, with D possibly TRBD1 on 5 matching bases. V dropped 4 bases and J dropped 7 bases, with 15 bases sitting between them. The CDR3 has 15 residues. Germline lookup yields CDR1 SGDLS and CDR2 YYNGEE. CDR3 region: CASSPRPGQNSPLHF. In nucleotides, the CDR3 is TGTGCCAGCAGCCCGCGACCGGGGCAAAATTCACCCCTCCACTTT.

To note about this clone: In the same sample, other DNA sequences code for this CDR3. The CDR3 coding sequence is TGTGCCAGCAGCCTTATGAACACTGAAGCTTTCTTT. This codes for CASSLMNTEAFF. The V call is TRBV6-2 or TRBV6-3, the J call TRBJ1-1; D unresolved. V lost 6 bases to trimming and J lost 0 bases, with 5 bases between them. Germline CDR1 reads MNHEY; CDR2 reads SVGEGT. The CDR3 extends over 12 amino acids.

The V gene is TRBV7-3, the J gene TRBJ1-2; D remains unclear. Germline values: CDR1 SGHTA, CDR2 FQGTGA. This CDR3 contains 13 residues. V lost 2 bases to trimming and J lost 7 bases, with 11 bases between them. The CDR3 nucleotides read TGTGCCAGCAGCTTACACGGGGTGGTTGGCTACACCTTC. It is translated as CASSLHGVVGYTF. The variable domain in full, with the rest retrieved from reference TRBV7-3 and TRBJ1-2, is GAGVSQTPSNKVTEKGKYVELRCDPISGHTALYWYRQSLGQGPEFLIYFQGTGAADDSGLPNDRFFAVRPEGSVSTLKIQRTERGDSAVYLCASSLHGVVGYTFGSGTRLTVV.

For the CDR3, the DNA is TGTGCCAGCAGTATAGGGCAGTATAGCAATCAGCCCCAGCATTTT. It translates to CASSIGQYSNQPQHF. This chain links TRBV6-2 or TRBV6-3 with TRBJ1-5; D unresolved. CDR3 length: 15 residues. Trimming took off 5 bases at V and 0 bases at J, with 11 bases between the two ends. Germline V gene lookup returns CDR1 MNHEY and CDR2 SVGEGT.

The chain carries TRBV7-2 and TRBJ1-5, with D perhaps TRBD1 (6 bases). Germline CDR1 and CDR2: SGHTA and FQGNSA. CDR3 length equals 15 residues. V gave up 5 bases and J gave up 3 bases, with 14 bases separating them. The CDR3 nucleotides are TGTGCCAGCAGCCCCGGCACAGGGAACAATCAGCCCCAGCATTTT. The encoded protein is CASSPGTGNNQPQHF.

The chain carries TRBV5-5 and TRBJ2-2, with TRBD1 identical over 7 bases. J lost 6 bases, V lost 1 base, and 6 bases had no gene match. The CDR3 spans 15 residues. Germline V gene sequence: CDR1 SGHKS, CDR2 YYEKEE (reference sequence). The chain's CDR3 is CASSLFSGGAGELFF. CDR3 nucleotides: TGTGCCAGCAGCTTGTTCTCAGGGGGTGCCGGGGAGCTGTTTTTT.

This clone was observed once. The J gene is TRBJ2-3, the V gene TRBV2; D call uncertain. The CDR3 is 14 residues long. In germline, CDR1 is SNHLY, CDR2 FYNNEI. The ends were cut back, 6 bases at V and 1 base at J, with 11 bases in the middle. CDR3 protein: CASSYLLRTDTQYF. The CDR3 coding sequence is TGTGCCAGCAGCTACCTACTGCGCACAGATACGCAGTATTTT.

This sequence joins TRBV19 and TRBJ1-5; D not resolved. The germline V gene has CDR1 LNHDA and CDR2 SQIVND (reference sequence). There are 13 residues in the CDR3. Trimming removed 0 bases from V and 8 bases from J, with 8 bases in between. For the CDR3, the DNA is TGTGCCAGTAGTATAGATTATAGTGAGCCCCAGCATTTT. Translated: CASSIDYSEPQHF.

The CDR3 reads CASSLSGGLDGYTF. The CDR3 region has the DNA TGTGCCAGCAGCTTATCGGGGGGGCTGGATGGCTACACCTTC. The V call is TRBV11-2, the J call TRBJ1-2; possible D gene TRBD1, 6 bases. Trimming left V 2 bases short and J 6 bases short, with 13 bases between. This CDR3 region has 14 residues. The germline gives CDR1 SGHAT, CDR2 FQNNGV.

The chain combines TRBV2 with TRBJ2-5; no clear D. The CDR3 is 10 residues long. In germline, CDR1 is SNHLY, CDR2 FYNNEI. With 8 bases removed from V and 2 bases from J, the gap between germline ends came to 3 bases. CDR3 loop: CASSQETQYF. In nucleotides, the CDR3 is TGTGCCAGCTCGCAAGAGACCCAGTACTTC.

The CDR3 reads CASSYSTGLGNYGYTF. The CDR3 nucleotides read TGTGCCAGCAGTTACTCGACAGGGTTGGGTAACTATGGCTACACCTTC. The J gene is TRBJ1-2, the V gene TRBV6-5; 7 bases map to TRBD1. The V gene's germline CDR1 is MNHEY and CDR2 SVGAGI. The CDR3 has 16 residues. Germline trimming cut 0 bases from V and 1 base from J; bases unmatched to any gene: 5.

V gene TRBV7-2 combines with J gene TRBJ2-1; weak D call: TRBD1 (6 bases). The V end lost 4 bases, the J end lost 9 bases, and 13 bases lay between the germline ends. The CDR3 length is 13 residues. In germline, CDR1 is SGHTA, CDR2 FQGNSA. The CDR3 DNA is TGTGCCAGCAGCTCATCACAGGGCACTGAGCAGTTCTTC. Translated, it gives CASSSSQGTEQFF. The full variable domain, in which reference TRBV7-2 and TRBJ2-1 provide the parts outside the CDR3, is GAGVSQSPSNKVTEKGKDVELRCDPISGHTALYWYRQSLGQGLEFLIYFQGNSAPDKSGLPSDRFSAERTGGSVSTLTIQRTQQEDSAVYLCASSSSQGTEQFFGPGTRLTVL.

The rearrangement links TRBV30 to TRBJ1-2; D unresolved. The CDR3 consists of 12 residues. Trimming removed 2 bases at V and 2 bases at J, with 6 bases between. Germline V gene data show CDR1 as GTSNPN and CDR2 as SVGIG (reference sequence). The CDR3 DNA sequence: TGTGCCTGGAGTTGGCGGAACTATGGCTACACCTTC. Encoded protein: CAWSWRNYGYTF. The full variable domain, rest sourced from reference TRBV30 and TRBJ1-2, is SQTIHQWPATLVQPVGSPLSLECTVEGTSNPNLYWYRQAAGRGLQLLFYSVGIGQISSEVPQNLSASRPQDRQFILSSKKLLLSDSGFYLCAWSWRNYGYTFGSGTRLTVV.

The rearrangement links TRBV3-1 (or the pseudogene TRBV3-2) to TRBJ2-7; the match to TRBD1 covers 10 bases. Losses at the gene ends were 5 bases for V and 1 base for J; bases not matched to a gene: 2. Germline CDR1 reads LGHDT; CDR2 reads YNNKEL (reference sequence). The CDR3 is 14 residues long. CDR3 sequence: CASSRTGGSYEQYF. CDR3 coding DNA: TGTGCCAGCAGCAGGACAGGGGGTTCCTACGAGCAGTACTTC.

This chain joins TRBV20-1 and TRBJ1-5; 12 bases map to TRBD1. J was trimmed by 7 bases and V by 3 bases; bases with no gene match: 7. Germline V gives CDR1 DFQATT, CDR2 SNEGSKA (reference sequence). The CDR3 spans 15 residues. CDR3 protein: CSASTGTGGGQPQHF. The CDR3, as DNA: TGCAGTGCTAGTACCGGGACAGGGGGCGGACAGCCCCAGCATTTT.

The chain couples TRBV5-1 to TRBJ2-1, with TRBD2 matching 13 bases. Trimming at V came to 0 bases and at J to 6 bases, leaving 6 bases not matched to a gene. The CDR3 contains 17 residues. Germline V gene lookup returns CDR1 SGHRS and CDR2 YFSETQ. The CDR3 region is CASSLAGRLAGGNEQFF. As DNA, the CDR3 is TGCGCCAGCAGCTTGGCCGGCAGACTAGCGGGAGGCAATGAGCAGTTCTTC. Full variable domain (outside the CDR3, taken from reference TRBV5-1 and TRBJ2-1): KAGVTQTPRYLIKTRGQQVTLSCSPISGHRSVSWYQQTPGQGLQFLFEYFSETQRNKGNFPGRFSGRQFSNSRSEMNVSTLELGDSALYLCASSLAGRLAGGNEQFFGPGTRLTVL.

This chain uses TRBV5-1 with TRBJ2-7; 9 bases align to TRBD2. The CDR3 contains 15 residues. With 3 bases clipped from V and 1 base from J, the junction kept 5 bases outside the gene matches. CDR1 SGHRS and CDR2 YFSETQ come from the germline V gene. The CDR3 region has the DNA TGCGCCAGCAGCTCCCTAGCGGGATCTTCCTACGAGCAGTACTTC. Encoded protein: CASSSLAGSSYEQYF.

The chain carries TRBV9 and TRBJ2-5; possible D gene TRBD1, 5 bases. With 1 base removed from V and 1 base from J, the gap between germline ends came to 8 bases. Germline loops: CDR1 SGDLS, CDR2 YYNGEE. The CDR3 totals 14 residues. The CDR3 protein is CASSVSGFQETQYF. The CDR3 DNA sequence: TGTGCCAGCAGCGTATCAGGGTTCCAAGAGACCCAGTACTTC.

In this sample, this clone turned up a few times. V and J are TRBV6-2 or TRBV6-3 and TRBJ2-7; D is unresolved. The V gene's germline CDR1 is MNHEY and CDR2 SVGEGT. The CDR3 consists of 16 residues. V was pared by 0 bases and J by 3 bases, with 15 bases between. The CDR3 protein is CASSYSRPEIFYEQYF. CDR3 DNA sequence: TGTGCCAGCAGTTACTCGCGGCCCGAAATCTTCTACGAGCAGTACTTC.

The chain links TRBV6-5 to TRBJ1-2, with 7 bases identical to TRBD1. This CDR3 is built from 14 residues. Trimming removed 4 bases from V and 5 bases from J; junction bases left unmatched: 7. CDR1 MNHEY and CDR2 SVGAGI come from the germline V gene. For the CDR3, the DNA is TGTGCCAGCAGTTTTGGGACAGTAGAATATGGCTACACCTTC. It is translated as CASSFGTVEYGYTF.